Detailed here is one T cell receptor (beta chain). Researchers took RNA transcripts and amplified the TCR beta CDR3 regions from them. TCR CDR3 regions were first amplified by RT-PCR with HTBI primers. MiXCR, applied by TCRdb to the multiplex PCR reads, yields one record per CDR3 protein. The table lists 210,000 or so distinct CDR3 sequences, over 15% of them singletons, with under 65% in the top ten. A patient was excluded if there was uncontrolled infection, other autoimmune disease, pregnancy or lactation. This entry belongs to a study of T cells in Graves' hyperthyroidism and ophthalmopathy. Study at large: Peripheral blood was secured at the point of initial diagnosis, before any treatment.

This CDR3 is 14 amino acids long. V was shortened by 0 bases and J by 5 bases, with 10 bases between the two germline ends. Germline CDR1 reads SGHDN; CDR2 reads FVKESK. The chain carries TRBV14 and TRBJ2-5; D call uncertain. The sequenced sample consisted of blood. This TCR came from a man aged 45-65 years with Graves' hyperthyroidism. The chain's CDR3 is CASSQDLLVETQYF. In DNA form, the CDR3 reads TGTGCCAGCAGCCAAGATCTATTAGTTGAGACCCAGTACTTC. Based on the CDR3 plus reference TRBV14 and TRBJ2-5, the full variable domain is EAGVTQFPSHSVIEKGQTVTLRCDPISGHDNLYWYRRVMGKEIKFLLHFVKESKQDESGMPNNRFLAERTGGTYSTLKVQPAELEDSGVYFCASSQDLLVETQYFGPGTRLLVL.